The next 28 T cell receptor beta chains were all read from a single sample in a study of blood T cells in healthy people across ages. Through a sample-barcoded 5' primer and a J-beta primer mix, a second PCR was run for roughly 7 to 12 cycles. One entry per CDR3 protein results from TCRdb running MiXCR on the 5' RACE reads. The sample records about 760,000 distinct CDR3 sequences, around 25% being singletons. This same sample was also taken into another study, of T cells of mothers and their children.

Input material: blood. The source of these receptors is a boy between 10 and 17 years old in good health.

CDR3 loop: CASSFGGAFSSYNEQFF. CDR3 coding DNA: TGTGCCAGCAGCTTTGGGGGGGCTTTCAGCTCCTACAATGAGCAGTTCTTC. V and J are TRBV7-2 and TRBJ2-1; D is possibly TRBD2 (7 bases). V was clipped by 3 bases and J by 0 bases, with 15 bases between them. Germline lookup yields CDR1 SGHTA and CDR2 FQGNSA. The CDR3 totals 17 residues.

This clonotype has more than one count but fewer than ten. This rearrangement joins TRBV7-9 to TRBJ2-3, with 14 bases aligning to TRBD2. V gave up 5 bases and J gave up 1 base; unmatched junction bases: 2. This CDR3 contains 16 residues. The germline gives CDR1 SEHNR, CDR2 FQNEAQ (reference sequence). CDR3 DNA: TGTGCCAGCAGCCGGACTAGCGGGGGGCGCACAGATACGCAGTATTTT. This gives the protein CASSRTSGGRTDTQYF.

This clonotype was detected once. The V call is TRBV6-1, the J call TRBJ1-1, with 7 bases aligning to TRBD1. Germline values: CDR1 MNHNS, CDR2 SASEGT. The CDR3 has 16 amino acids. V was clipped by 4 bases and J by 2 bases; unmatched bases: 10. CDR3 loop: CASSGTGGGVNTEAFF. The CDR3 DNA reads TGTGCCAGCAGTGGGACAGGTGGCGGCGTAAACACTGAAGCTTTCTTT.

The chain links TRBV29-1 to TRBJ2-3; possible D gene TRBD2, 6 bases. The CDR3 totals 15 residues. The V end was cut by 4 bases, the J end by 3 bases, with 17 bases between. Germline V gene sequence: CDR1 SQVTM, CDR2 ANQGSEA. CDR3 sequence reads: CSVVVVSGLTDTQYF. The CDR3 bases are TGCAGCGTTGTGGTGGTTAGCGGACTAACAGATACGCAGTATTTT.

This clonotype was seen more than once but under ten times. The rearrangement joins TRBV3-1 to TRBJ2-1; no firm D call. From germline, CDR1 is LGHDT and CDR2 YNNKEL (reference sequence). V lost 2 bases and J lost 7, with 6 bases in between. CDR3 length: 12 amino acids. The CDR3 loop is CASSQRGNEQFF. DNA for the CDR3: TGTGCCAGCAGCCAACGTGGGAATGAGCAGTTCTTC.

The chain is built from TRBV20-1 and TRBJ1-4; TRBD1 might be the D (6 bases). This CDR3 contains 15 residues. V lost 5 bases and J 5 bases, leaving 18 bases between the germline ends. Germline V lookup: CDR1 DFQATT, CDR2 SNEGSKA (reference sequence). As DNA, the CDR3 is TGCAGTGCTCCCAACCCCGGACAGAGGAATGAAAAACTGTTTTTT. This sequence encodes CSAPNPGQRNEKLFF.

The rearrangement joins TRBV4-2 to TRBJ2-6; D gene uncertain. The CDR3 consists of 17 residues. Trimming pared 8 bases from V and 0 bases from J, leaving 17 bases between. Germline V gene sequence: CDR1 LGHNA, CDR2 YNFKEQ. The CDR3 DNA is TGTGCCAGCGGTACAAGCTCTTCAAGCTCTGGGGCCAACGTCCTGACTTTC. It specifies CASGTSSSSSGANVLTF.

This clonotype was seen once. The J gene is TRBJ2-3, the V gene TRBV9, with 12 bases fitting TRBD2. Per the germline V gene, CDR1 is SGDLS and CDR2 is YYNGEE. The CDR3 contains 17 residues. V shed 0 bases and J 6 bases; nucleotides not matched to a gene: 8. CDR3 in amino acids: CASSVGASGRAADTQYF. As DNA, the CDR3 is TGTGCCAGCAGCGTAGGGGCTAGCGGGAGGGCGGCGGATACGCAGTATTTT. The complete variable domain, with remaining parts taken from reference TRBV9 and TRBJ2-3, reads DSGVTQTPKHLITATGQRVTLRCSPRSGDLSVYWYQQSLDQGLQFLIQYYNGEERAKGNILERFSAQQFPDLHSELNLSSLELGDSALYFCASSVGASGRAADTQYFGPGTRLTVL.

In this sample, this clonotype turned up a few times. The J gene is TRBJ2-5, the V gene TRBV7-3, with 7 bases aligning to TRBD1. Trimming removed 4 bases from V and 7 bases from J; junction bases left unmatched: 6. Germline-derived CDR1 and CDR2 are SGHTA and FQGTGA. The CDR3 has 13 amino acids. DNA of the CDR3: TGTGCCAGCAGCTATACAGGGGCAGGGACCCAGTACTTC. Translation: CASSYTGAGTQYF.

This clonotype was seen a few times. The chain uses TRBV12-3 or TRBV12-4 and TRBJ2-6; TRBD1 matches 7 bases. The CDR3 extends over 16 amino acids. J lost 0 bases, V lost 6 bases, and 5 bases had no gene match. The CDR3 sequence: CASSRGTDSGANVLTF. Here the CDR3 DNA reads TGTGCCAGCAGCCGTGGGACAGACTCTGGGGCCAACGTCCTGACTTTC.

The rearrangement uses TRBV2 and TRBJ2-7, with TRBD1 matching over 8 bases. Germline V gene sequence: CDR1 SNHLY, CDR2 FYNNEI. The CDR3 length is 13 residues. V lost 6 bases to trimming and J lost 3 bases; unmatched junction nucleotides: 4. CDR3 bases: TGTGCCAGCAGAAACAGGGGGGTCTACGAGCAGTACTTC. This encodes CASRNRGVYEQYF.

This clonotype came up a few times. This chain connects TRBV12-3 or TRBV12-4 to TRBJ2-5; D might be TRBD2 (5 bases). The closer fit of TRBJ2-1 to the DNA end suggests the J call may be wrong. The CDR3 contains 14 residues. Here the CDR3 DNA reads TGTGCCAGCAGCCACCGGGATCGAATCGATGAGCAGTTCTTC. Its protein product is CASSHRDRIDEQFF.

This clonotype has more than one count but fewer than ten. V is TRBV7-9 and J is TRBJ2-2; 8 bases are shared with TRBD1. Looked up from germline, CDR1 is SEHNR and CDR2 is FQNEAQ (reference sequence). V lost 2 bases, J lost 1 base, and 3 bases stayed unmatched. The length of the CDR3 is 16 residues. The CDR3 region is CASSLWTGRNTGELFF. CDR3 DNA sequence: TGTGCCAGCAGCTTATGGACAGGGCGGAACACCGGGGAGCTGTTTTTT. Based on the CDR3 plus reference TRBV7-9 and TRBJ2-2, the full variable domain is DTGVSQNPRHKITKRGQNVTFRCDPISEHNRLYWYRQTLGQGPEFLTYFQNEAQLEKSRLLSDRFSAERPKGSFSTLEIQRTEQGDSAMYLCASSLWTGRNTGELFFGEGSRLTVL.

This clonotype was detected a few times. The chain has TRBV21-1 and TRBJ1-1. TRBV21-1 is annotated as a pseudogene. This CDR3 is 24 amino acids long. The CDR3 bases are TGTGCCAGCAGCAAAGTGAAGGAAGGACGTAAAGGAGTCCCGCGCCTCAATATGAACACTGAAGCTTTCTTT. Its protein is CASSKVKEGRKGVPRLNMNTEAFF.

The chain has TRBV12-3 or TRBV12-4 and TRBJ1-5, with D unclear. Between the trimmed V and J ends, which lost 5 bases and 1 base, there was a span of 15 bases. The CDR3 has 16 residues. The CDR3 loop reads CASSSGRAPSNQPQHF. The DNA for the CDR3 is TGTGCCAGCAGTAGTGGTAGGGCGCCGAGCAATCAGCCCCAGCATTTT.

The V and J genes are TRBV18 and TRBJ2-7, with D possibly TRBD2 on 5 matching bases. The CDR3 runs to 14 residues. V shed 2 bases and J shed 4 bases, with 12 bases lying between them. Germline CDR1 reads KGHSH; CDR2 reads LQKENI. This CDR3 reads CASSPRQTGYEQYF. CDR3 nucleotides: TGTGCCAGCTCACCAAGACAAACGGGATACGAGCAGTACTTC.

This clonotype appeared a few times. J is TRBJ2-2 and V is TRBV20-1; TRBD1 might be the D (5 bases). Trimming shortened V by 7 bases and J by 4 bases, and 13 bases separated the two germline ends. The CDR3 contains 13 residues. From germline, CDR1 is DFQATT and CDR2 SNEGSKA (reference sequence). The CDR3 DNA reads TGCAGTGTTCCCGACAGAATCACCGGGGAGCTGTTTTTT. Protein: CSVPDRITGELFF.

This clonotype was seen more than once but under ten times. V gene TRBV29-1 combines with J gene TRBJ1-6; D is undetermined. The CDR3 totals 8 residues. V lost 6 bases, J lost 13 bases, and 4 bases lay in between. The germline V gene encodes CDR1 SQVTM and CDR2 ANQGSEA. The CDR3 region has the DNA TGCAGCGTCATGCCCCTCCACTTT. Protein: CSVMPLHF. The whole variable domain, remainder taken from reference TRBV29-1 and TRBJ1-6, is SAVISQKPSRDICQRGTSLTIQCQVDSQVTMMFWYRQQPGQSLTLIATANQGSEATYESGFVIDKFPISRPNLTFSTLTVSNMSPEDSSIYLCSVMPLHFGNGTRLTVT.

This chain links TRBV20-1 with TRBJ1-4; possible D gene TRBD1, 5 bases. Deletions cut 0 bases from V and 8 bases from J, with 7 bases between. From germline, CDR1 is DFQATT and CDR2 SNEGSKA (reference sequence). The CDR3 extends over 12 amino acids. CDR3 bases: TGCAGTGCTAGAGAGGACAACGAAAAACTGTTTTTT. Translated, it gives CSAREDNEKLFF.

This sequence joins TRBV7-2 and TRBJ1-2; possibly TRBD1 for D (5 bases). This CDR3 contains 17 residues. The V end lost 4 bases, the J end lost 4 bases, and 22 bases lay between the germline ends. The germline gives CDR1 SGHTA, CDR2 FQGNSA. The CDR3 DNA reads TGTGCCAGCAGCTCCGTACGAGCGAGACGGGGCTCCTATGGCTACACCTTC. Translating it yields CASSSVRARRGSYGYTF.

This chain links TRBV29-1 with TRBJ2-7; no clear D gene. The V gene's germline CDR1 is SQVTM and CDR2 ANQGSEA. CDR3 length: 9 amino acids. V was pared by 7 bases and J by 3 bases, with 4 bases between. CDR3 sequence: CSESYEQYF. The CDR3 DNA reads TGCAGCGAAAGCTACGAGCAGTACTTC.

This clonotype was observed a few times. The chain has TRBV24-1 and TRBJ2-1, with 16 bases that match TRBD2. V shed 3 bases and J 0 bases; nucleotides not matched to a gene: 4. This CDR3 is built from 19 residues. Germline V CDR1 and CDR2: KGHDR, SFDVKD. CDR3 sequence reads: CATSDPGLAGGNSYNEQFF. The CDR3 DNA reads as TGTGCCACCAGTGATCCGGGACTAGCGGGGGGGAACTCCTACAATGAGCAGTTCTTC.

The rearrangement joins TRBV18 to TRBJ2-1, with 12 bases lining up with TRBD1. The J call is in doubt because the DNA end fits TRBJ2-7 better. From germline, CDR1 is KGHSH and CDR2 LQKENI. The CDR3 extends over 20 amino acids. CDR3 nucleotide sequence: TGTGCCAGCTCAAGCGAAACCGGGACAGGGGGCACTAGCAAGTTGGACGAGCAGTACTTC. This encodes CASSSETGTGGTSKLDEQYF.

V is TRBV20-1 and J is TRBJ2-5; 10 bases align to TRBD2. This CDR3 region has 14 residues. Germline V gives CDR1 DFQATT, CDR2 SNEGSKA (reference sequence). With V trimmed by 3 bases and J by 5 bases, 6 bases remained unmatched. CDR3 sequence reads: CSASILAGWETQYF. As DNA, the CDR3 is TGCAGTGCTAGCATACTAGCGGGGTGGGAGACCCAGTACTTC.

There are a few counts of this clonotype. This rearrangement joins TRBV4-1 to TRBJ2-7; the D gene is possibly TRBD2 (6 bases). The V and J ends lost 1 base and 9 bases respectively, with 19 bases between them. CDR1 is MGHRA and CDR2 is YSYEKL in the germline V gene. The CDR3 is made up of 15 amino acids. The CDR3 DNA is TGCGCCAGCAGCCAAGTACAGGCGGAGGGCAACGGGCAGTACTTC. It codes for CASSQVQAEGNGQYF.

The J gene is TRBJ2-7, the V gene TRBV28, with D perhaps TRBD2 (6 bases). The CDR3 runs 12 residues. The ends were cut back, 11 bases at V and 2 bases at J, with 13 bases in the middle. The V gene's germline CDR1 is MDHEN and CDR2 SYDVKM. The DNA of the CDR3 is TGTGCCTGTACGGGGGTACCCTACGAGCAGTACTTC. This encodes CACTGVPYEQYF.

Here the CDR3 DNA reads TGCGCCAGCAGCCATACGACACCCTATGGCTACACCTTC. Amino acid sequence: CASSHTTPYGYTF. The rearrangement uses TRBV4-1 and TRBJ1-2; D ambiguous. CDR3 length: 13 amino acids. The germline gives CDR1 MGHRA, CDR2 YSYEKL. The V and J ends lost 3 bases and 4 bases respectively, with 9 bases between them.

This clonotype was counted only a few times. The chain is built from TRBV7-9 and TRBJ2-7; the D gene is possibly TRBD1 (6 bases). Per the germline V gene, CDR1 is SEHNR and CDR2 is FQNEAQ (reference sequence). The CDR3 sequence is 14 residues long. V lost 4 bases, J lost 4 bases, and 14 bases lay in between. In nucleotides, the CDR3 is TGTGCCAGCAGCTACCGGGACATGCCTTACGAGCAGTACTTC. Its protein is CASSYRDMPYEQYF.